This section outlines one T cell receptor beta chain sequence together with its context. The clone's antigen remains unknown. No base quality values were provided; no much bigger clone lies one nucleotide off. This sample is part of a study of blood T cell repertoires in COVID-19 (dated by TCRdb to 2018 to 2020). Regarding the study in general: Collaborator samples came from the United States, Italy and Spain and covered acute and convalescent phases of COVID-19. The prospective study material was composed of cDNA or gDNA derived from T cells, B-cell-depleted T cells, or PBMCs. The dataset comprised deeply sampled blood TCRbeta repertoires from subjects exposed to, actively infected with, or recovered from COVID-19. The repertoires were released in a freely available public database meant as a resource for research on the immune response to SARS-CoV-2. The samples were drawn from two sources: the first 160 participants of the ongoing ImmuneRACE study, and 1,254 subjects contributed by 6 global collaborators. Nearly every sample came with metadata listing a de-identified subject ID, COVID-19 status, age in years and sex. Where HLA class I and class II types were available, the types were taken from metadata supplied by the sample provider, not from assay-based typing. The study at large found these results: Clinical and demographic metadata were provided uncurated, with the amount varying by source and participant.

From the germline V gene, CDR1 is MDHEN and CDR2 is SYDVKM. The junction shows trimming of 5 bases on V and 0 bases on J, plus 13 bases between the germline ends. From the cysteine up to the phenylalanine, the CDR3 has a length of 15 residues. The sequence is cut down to CDR3 DNA, 45 bases in frame from base 1. Participants in the prospective study were enrolled through a virtual design, were aged about 18 to 90 years, and lived in approximately 25 United States geographic areas. To assign participants to cohorts, the prospective study relied on clinical history that participants themselves reported in a screening survey and a study questionnaire. Mobile phlebotomists in the prospective study collected whole blood, serum and a nasopharyngeal or oropharyngeal swab from every participant. Over a 2-month period, participants in the prospective study had the option of providing additional blood draws and questionnaires. Blood samples from the prospective study were shipped frozen or at room temperature prior to DNA extraction.

TCRbeta CDR3 regions were amplified from genomic DNA by means of the immunoSEQ Assay, a bias-controlled multiplex PCR. On the authors' methods: The number of nucleated cells in each sample was estimated from the amplification of reference gene primers within the assay. Sequence reads were collapsed and filtered to measure the absolute abundance of every unique TCRbeta CDR3 rearrangement. Productive Simpson clonality was computed per sample as the square root of Simpson's diversity index over productive rearrangements. TCRdb stores this immuneACCESS table with in-frame sequences only. Part of the clones is absent; in the studies checked, under half of the shortfall reflects unresolved V genes, and no reason is known for the rest. Clonal size and the V and J genes are those of that table, whereas D and trimming came from the DNA. This sample comprises 290,000 or so clones, 90% of them detected only once. Jointly, the top ten make up 3.5% to 5% of the sample.

This chain joins TRBV28 to TRBJ1-1; TRBD1 is a weak D gene call, 6 bases matching. This sequence originates from a woman between 18 and 29 years old with acute COVID-19. Sequencing input: PBMCs or T cells enriched from blood (not recorded which). CDR3 region: CASSEPRQVNTEAFF. The DNA sequence reads TGTGCCAGCAGTGAGCCTCGACAGGTGAACACTGAAGCTTTCTTT.